This T cell receptor (beta chain) was captured by sequencing in a study of PD-1 blockade in mismatch repair-deficient tumors. Libraries were prepared by immunoSEQ multiplex PCR; TCRdb keeps only in-frame clonotypes and omits some of them. The table lists some 120,000 clones, about 88% of them singletons, with approximately 12% in the top ten. The source is an adult with mismatch repair-deficient cancer. Here the sequenced sample was peripheral blood, taken 72 weeks after starting pembrolizumab.

The CDR3 is CASSFLGQGEKLFF. The CDR3 DNA reads TGTGCCAGCAGCTTTTTAGGACAGGGAGAAAAACTGTTTTTT. This chain joins TRBV5-5 and TRBJ1-4, with 8 bases fitting TRBD1. Germline loops: CDR1 SGHKS, CDR2 YYEKEE (reference sequence). The J segment lost 8 bases and the V segment lost 2 bases, leaving 5 bases of the junction unmatched. CDR3 length: 14 amino acids. Looking up the rest from reference TRBV5-5 and TRBJ1-4 gives the full variable domain: DAGVTQSPTHLIKTRGQQVTLRCSPISGHKSVSWYQQVLGQGPQFIFQYYEKEERGRGNFPDRFSARQFPNYSSELNVNALLLGDSALYLCASSFLGQGEKLFFGSGTQLSVL.